Listed below are T cell receptor beta chains from one sample, sequenced in a study of T cell clusters in autoimmune cytopenias. Reanalyzing the multiplex PCR reads, TCRdb keeps one entry per CDR3 protein, without DNA. The repertoire shows about 9,500 distinct CDR3 sequences; the top ten hold about 8.7%. The source material was peripheral blood. These receptors all come from a human donor with an autoimmune cytopenia or autoimmune hepatitis (not recorded which). Both conserved end residues are part of each CDR3. Clone size appears in some rows only: once, few, many, or a class for an expanded clone.

v_gene: TRBV5-1
j_gene: TRBJ2-3
abundance: .
CDR3aa: CASNGGGDTDTQYF

v_gene: TRBV7-9
j_gene: TRBJ1-2
abundance: .
CDR3aa: CASSFPDRDGYTF

v_gene: TRBV18
j_gene: TRBJ2-7
abundance: .
CDR3aa: CASSPPMAGAYEQYF

v_gene: TRBV18
j_gene: TRBJ2-3
abundance: medium-sized
CDR3aa: CASSPPGLAGGTDTQYF

v_gene: TRBV6-1
j_gene: TRBJ1-2
abundance: .
CDR3aa: CASSEFLNLGGYTF

v_gene: TRBV6-2/TRBV6-3
j_gene: TRBJ1-2
abundance: .
CDR3aa: CASSLDGQGWNYNYTF

v_gene: TRBV6-5
j_gene: TRBJ1-2
abundance: medium-sized
CDR3aa: CASSYDRSNYGYTF

v_gene: TRBV28
j_gene: TRBJ2-1
abundance: .
CDR3aa: CASSLERGTLEQFF

v_gene: TRBV6-5
j_gene: TRBJ1-2
abundance: medium-sized
CDR3aa: CASSYRGIGYGYTF

v_gene: TRBV4-3
j_gene: TRBJ2-1
abundance: .
CDR3aa: CASSQEWISTNNEQFF

v_gene: TRBV19
j_gene: TRBJ1-1
abundance: .
CDR3aa: CASSKFLQGLNTEAFF

v_gene: TRBV7-6
j_gene: TRBJ1-4
abundance: medium-sized
CDR3aa: CASSSGTDEKLFF

v_gene: TRBV20-1
j_gene: TRBJ1-1
abundance: .
CDR3aa: CSAPDRPGRHTEAFF

v_gene: TRBV4-3
j_gene: TRBJ2-1
abundance: .
CDR3aa: CASSQIAGSSYNEQFF

v_gene: TRBV6-5
j_gene: TRBJ2-1
abundance: medium-sized
CDR3aa: CASSISFRDSTYNEQFF

v_gene: TRBV19
j_gene: TRBJ2-6
abundance: medium-sized
CDR3aa: CASSNRGRIAGANVLTF

v_gene: TRBV11-1
j_gene: TRBJ2-3
abundance: .
CDR3aa: CASSFRGTSRGGADTQYF

v_gene: TRBV29-1
j_gene: TRBJ2-6
abundance: medium-sized
CDR3aa: CSVEGGASSGANVLTF

v_gene: TRBV24-1
j_gene: TRBJ2-5
abundance: .
CDR3aa: CATSDLTSGDQETQYF

v_gene: TRBV7-9
j_gene: TRBJ2-2
abundance: .
CDR3aa: CASSQIRGSRHGELFF

v_gene: TRBV7-2
j_gene: TRBJ1-2
abundance: .
CDR3aa: CASSLTRQQGGYGYTF

v_gene: TRBV6-4
j_gene: TRBJ1-1
abundance: .
CDR3aa: CASSDWDRGGTEAFF

v_gene: TRBV5-4
j_gene: TRBJ2-5
abundance: .
CDR3aa: CASSLGAVQKTQYF

v_gene: TRBV6-4
j_gene: TRBJ2-7
abundance: .
CDR3aa: CASSDSRTGNCHEQYF

v_gene: TRBV11-2
j_gene: TRBJ2-3
abundance: .
CDR3aa: CASSLSQAGGFTDTQYF

v_gene: TRBV6-6
j_gene: TRBJ2-2
abundance: medium-sized
CDR3aa: CASSYSGYTGELFF

v_gene: TRBV30
j_gene: TRBJ2-1
abundance: medium-sized
CDR3aa: CAWSRTGWDEQFF

v_gene: TRBV28
j_gene: TRBJ1-2
abundance: .
CDR3aa: CASSLYRADYGYTF

v_gene: TRBV4-3
j_gene: TRBJ2-7
abundance: .
CDR3aa: CASSHEAGTAFEQYF

v_gene: TRBV24-1
j_gene: TRBJ1-1
abundance: .
CDR3aa: CATSDLRTGAGFNTEAFF

v_gene: TRBV4-3
j_gene: TRBJ2-2
abundance: .
CDR3aa: CASSQEGYTGELFF

v_gene: TRBV7-2
j_gene: TRBJ1-6
abundance: .
CDR3aa: CASSWVRQPSNSPLHF

v_gene: TRBV20-1
j_gene: TRBJ2-1
abundance: .
CDR3aa: CSASWTLSNEQFF

v_gene: TRBV28
j_gene: TRBJ1-1
abundance: .
CDR3aa: CASSLDLEAFF

v_gene: TRBV18
j_gene: TRBJ2-7
abundance: .
CDR3aa: CASSPPNRPYEQYF

v_gene: TRBV5-4
j_gene: TRBJ2-3
abundance: medium-sized
CDR3aa: CASSSTGGASDTQYF

v_gene: TRBV12-3/TRBV12-4
j_gene: TRBJ2-2
abundance: .
CDR3aa: CASSPRTANTGELFF

v_gene: TRBV18
j_gene: TRBJ2-3
abundance: .
CDR3aa: CASSPPGTDTQYF

v_gene: TRBV19
j_gene: TRBJ2-7
abundance: .
CDR3aa: CATMDRGYEQYF

v_gene: TRBV6-5
j_gene: TRBJ2-3
abundance: .
CDR3aa: CASRLVGLSTDTQYF

v_gene: TRBV6-5
j_gene: TRBJ1-1
abundance: .
CDR3aa: CASSLENGNTEAFF

v_gene: TRBV6-5
j_gene: TRBJ1-5
abundance: medium-sized
CDR3aa: CASSPHPVNQPQHF

v_gene: TRBV18
j_gene: TRBJ2-1
abundance: .
CDR3aa: CASSPRQGTSYNEQFF

v_gene: TRBV5-1
j_gene: TRBJ2-5
abundance: .
CDR3aa: CASSAGQEETQYF

v_gene: TRBV20-1
j_gene: TRBJ2-1
abundance: .
CDR3aa: CSAGNPGTSNNEQFF

v_gene: TRBV7-2
j_gene: TRBJ2-4
abundance: .
CDR3aa: CASSLVRERHIQYF

v_gene: TRBV7-9
j_gene: TRBJ1-6
abundance: .
CDR3aa: CASSLEVLGSPLHF

v_gene: TRBV12-3/TRBV12-4
j_gene: TRBJ1-6
abundance: medium-sized
CDR3aa: CASSLEGQGDSPLHF

v_gene: TRBV9
j_gene: TRBJ2-1
abundance: .
CDR3aa: CASSVEGDLYNEQFF

v_gene: TRBV7-2
j_gene: TRBJ2-2
abundance: .
CDR3aa: CASSSTGGAGELFF

v_gene: TRBV6-2/TRBV6-3
j_gene: TRBJ1-6
abundance: medium-sized
CDR3aa: CASSTGQASSYNSPLHF

v_gene: TRBV14
j_gene: TRBJ1-1
abundance: .
CDR3aa: CASSQEIGNRAFF

v_gene: TRBV6-5
j_gene: TRBJ2-3
abundance: medium-sized
CDR3aa: CASSTPGEPQYF

v_gene: TRBV4-3
j_gene: TRBJ2-7
abundance: .
CDR3aa: CASSQEEGEGYEQYF

v_gene: TRBV7-9
j_gene: TRBJ1-5
abundance: .
CDR3aa: CASSLGPYSNQPQHF

v_gene: TRBV20-1
j_gene: TRBJ1-6
abundance: .
CDR3aa: CSAWTGDNSPLHF

v_gene: TRBV5-1
j_gene: TRBJ2-5
abundance: .
CDR3aa: CASSPGPRETQYF

v_gene: TRBV18
j_gene: TRBJ1-1
abundance: .
CDR3aa: CASSFPGRGVSEAFF

v_gene: TRBV5-5
j_gene: TRBJ2-2
abundance: .
CDR3aa: CASSFDRPGTGELFF

v_gene: TRBV6-5
j_gene: TRBJ2-1
abundance: medium-sized
CDR3aa: CASSTGLHDNEQFF